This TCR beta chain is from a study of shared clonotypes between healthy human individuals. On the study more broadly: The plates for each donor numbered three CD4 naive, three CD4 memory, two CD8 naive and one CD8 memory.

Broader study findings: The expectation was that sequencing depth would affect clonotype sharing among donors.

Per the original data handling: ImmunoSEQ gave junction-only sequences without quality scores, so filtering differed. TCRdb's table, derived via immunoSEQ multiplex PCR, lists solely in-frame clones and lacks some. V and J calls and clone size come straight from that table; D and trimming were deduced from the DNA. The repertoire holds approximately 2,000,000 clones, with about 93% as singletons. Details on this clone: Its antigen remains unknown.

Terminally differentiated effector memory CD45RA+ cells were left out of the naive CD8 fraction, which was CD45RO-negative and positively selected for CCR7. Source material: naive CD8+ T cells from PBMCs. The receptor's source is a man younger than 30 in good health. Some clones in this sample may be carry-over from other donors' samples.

CDR3: CASTSLAVNTGELFF. In DNA, the CDR3 is TGTGCCAGCACCTCCCTAGCGGTGAACACCGGGGAGCTGTTTTTT. The chain combines TRBV28 with TRBJ2-2; 7 bases match TRBD2. With 7 bases clipped from V and 1 base from J, the junction kept 6 bases outside the gene matches. This CDR3 has 15 amino acids. Germline assignment: CDR1 MDHEN and CDR2 SYDVKM.